Listed below are T cell receptor beta chains from one sample, sequenced in a study of blood T cell repertoires in COVID-19. Here immunoSEQ multiplex PCR was the method, and the copy in TCRdb shows in-frame clones only, minus some. The sample lists more than 75,000 clones, almost 85% occurring once. Material: peripheral blood. These receptors were taken from a man between 60 and 75 years old with acute or convalescent COVID-19. Each CDR3 is given with its conserved first and last residue. D genes are given only for firm matches. Only some rows state a clone size, as once, few, many or a class for expanded clones.

TRBV28	.	TRBJ2-1	.	CASSLLRDFNEQFF	TGTGCCAGCAGTTTACTTCGGGACTTCAATGAGCAGTTCTTC
TRBV9	few	TRBJ1-6	.	CASSETYSFDSPLHF	TGTGCCAGCAGCGAGACCTACAGCTTCGATTCACCCCTCCACTTT
TRBV19	.	TRBJ1-2	TRBD1	CASSRQGFGYTF	TGTGCCAGTAGTAGACAGGGGTTTGGCTACACCTTC
TRBV10-1	.	TRBJ2-3	TRBD1	CASRKDRLPNTDTQYF	TGCGCCAGCAGGAAGGACAGGCTCCCGAACACAGATACGCAGTATTTT
TRBV6-5	.	TRBJ2-7	.	CASTWTIYEQYF	TGTGCCAGCACCTGGACAATCTACGAGCAGTACTTC
TRBV12-3/TRBV12-4	.	TRBJ1-1	TRBD1	CASRIQGAAEAFF	TGTGCCAGCAGAATACAGGGGGCCGCTGAAGCTTTCTTT
TRBV19	.	TRBJ2-3	.	CASIGRGGLDTQYF	TGTGCCAGTATAGGGAGGGGGGGGCTAGATACGCAGTATTTT
TRBV24-1	once	TRBJ1-1	.	CATSDLPAEDTEAFF	TGTGCCACCAGTGATCTCCCCGCCGAGGACACTGAAGCTTTCTTT
TRBV4-3	.	TRBJ2-3	TRBD2	CASSQGASGSSTDTQYF	TGCGCCAGCAGCCAAGGGGCTAGCGGGAGTAGCACAGATACGCAGTATTTT
TRBV2	.	TRBJ1-5	.	CASSGKDRNQPQHF	TGTGCCAGCAGTGGAAAAGACAGAAATCAGCCCCAGCATTTT
TRBV19	.	TRBJ1-3	.	CASSPGNSGNTIYF	TGTGCCAGTAGTCCCGGTAACTCTGGAAACACCATATATTTT
TRBV2	.	TRBJ1-1	.	CASSGHENTEAFF	TGTGCCAGCAGTGGACACGAGAACACTGAAGCTTTCTTT
TRBV6-5	.	TRBJ1-3	.	CASRGQSYGNTIYF	TGTGCCAGCAGAGGACAGAGTTATGGAAACACCATATATTTT
TRBV6-4	.	TRBJ2-1	.	CASSDTPGANGTQINEQFF	TGTGCCAGCAGTGATACCCCAGGGGCGAATGGGACACAGATTAATGAGCAGTTCTTC
TRBV5-4	.	TRBJ1-2	.	CASSLDPGKSGYTF	TGTGCCAGCAGCTTGGATCCAGGGAAGTCTGGCTACACCTTC
TRBV7-3	.	TRBJ2-3	TRBD2	CASRRTSGYSDTQYF	TGTGCCAGCAGACGGACTAGCGGATATTCAGATACGCAGTATTTT
TRBV30	.	TRBJ1-3	.	CAWSVAGGLGTIYF	TGTGCCTGGAGTGTTGCGGGGGGTTTAGGCACCATATATTTT
TRBV19	once	TRBJ2-7	TRBD2	CATKSTSGGNEQYF	TGTGCCACTAAATCGACTAGCGGGGGCAACGAGCAGTACTTC
TRBV19	.	TRBJ2-7	TRBD1	CASSPRTGGGGEQYF	TGTGCCAGTAGTCCTCGGACAGGGGGAGGCGGCGAGCAGTACTTC
TRBV6-2/TRBV6-3	.	TRBJ2-2	TRBD1	CASSLGQGYTGELFF	TGTGCCAGCAGCCTGGGACAGGGGTACACCGGGGAGCTGTTTTTT
TRBV5-1	.	TRBJ1-6	TRBD1	CASSPTGQGSSPLHF	TGCGCCAGCAGCCCGACTGGACAGGGGAGTTCACCCCTCCACTTT
TRBV18	.	TRBJ1-4	.	CASSPVPTEGKLFF	TGTGCCAGCTCACCAGTACCTACAGAGGGAAAACTGTTTTTT
TRBV28	.	TRBJ1-5	.	CASRDSYQPQHF	TGTGCCAGCAGGGACAGTTATCAGCCCCAGCATTTT
TRBV9	once	TRBJ2-1	.	CASSVDPGRNEQFF	TGTGCCAGCAGCGTAGACCCAGGAAGAAATGAGCAGTTCTTC
TRBV4-3	few	TRBJ2-7	TRBD2	CASSRGGDYLYEQYF	TGCGCCAGCAGCCGAGGCGGGGACTACCTCTACGAGCAGTACTTC
TRBV11-2	.	TRBJ2-2	TRBD1	CASRGTGGELFF	TGTGCCAGCAGGGGGACAGGCGGGGAGCTGTTTTTT
TRBV15	medium-sized	TRBJ1-1	TRBD1	CATSSLTGGTEAFF	TGTGCCACCAGCTCCCTTACAGGGGGGACTGAAGCTTTCTTT
TRBV28	.	TRBJ1-5	TRBD1	CASSAPRDRGYSNQPQHF	TGTGCCAGCAGCGCGCCCAGAGACAGGGGATATAGCAATCAGCCCCAGCATTTT
TRBV10-3	.	TRBJ1-2	.	CAIRSALANYGYTF	TGTGCCATCAGATCAGCGTTGGCTAACTATGGCTACACCTTC
TRBV12-5	.	TRBJ1-1	TRBD1	CASDLGQGYTTEAFF	TGTGCTAGTGACCTCGGACAGGGCTACACCACTGAAGCTTTCTTT
TRBV7-2	.	TRBJ2-7	.	CASSSRGKGRTYEQYF	TGTGCCAGCAGCTCGAGAGGTAAAGGCCGAACCTACGAGCAGTACTTC
TRBV11-2	.	TRBJ2-5	.	CASHSLRGRNQETQYF	TGTGCCAGTCATAGCTTACGTGGGAGGAACCAAGAGACCCAGTACTTC
TRBV24-1	.	TRBJ2-1	.	CATSGGGREQFF	TGTGCCACCAGTGGCGGGGGCCGGGAGCAGTTCTTC
TRBV7-3	.	TRBJ2-3	TRBD1	CASSSPGTGIDTQYF	TGTGCCAGCAGCTCCCCCGGGACAGGGATAGATACGCAGTATTTT
TRBV10-3	.	TRBJ1-5	TRBD1	CAISRGGDQPQHF	TGTGCCATCAGTAGAGGGGGCGATCAGCCCCAGCATTTT
TRBV29-1	.	TRBJ1-3	.	CSVDTTGNTIYF	TGCAGCGTTGACACAACTGGAAACACCATATATTTT
TRBV28	.	TRBJ2-7	TRBD2	CASSGRASGVYEQYF	TGTGCCAGCAGTGGGAGGGCTAGCGGGGTCTACGAGCAGTACTTC
TRBV3-1/TRBV3-2	.	TRBJ2-1	TRBD2	CASKRGSGSYNEQFF	TGTGCCAGCAAAAGGGGTAGCGGGAGCTACAATGAGCAGTTCTTC
TRBV6-5	once	TRBJ1-6	TRBD1	CASNRGQGQNSPLHF	TGTGCCAGCAACCGAGGACAGGGTCAAAATTCACCCCTCCACTTT
TRBV7-2	once	TRBJ2-3	TRBD1	CASSGHRGNTQYF	TGTGCCAGCAGCGGCCACAGGGGGAATACGCAGTATTTT
TRBV5-5	.	TRBJ1-1	TRBD1	CASSLASGRGRSDTEAFF	TGTGCCAGCAGCTTGGCCAGTGGCAGGGGGCGTTCAGACACTGAAGCTTTCTTT
TRBV28	.	TRBJ1-2	TRBD1	CASSLASGQGALGGYTF	TGTGCCAGCAGTTTAGCTTCTGGACAGGGGGCGCTGGGGGGCTACACCTTC
TRBV19	.	TRBJ1-2	TRBD1	CASSPGQGSLLNYGYTF	TGTGCCAGTAGTCCCGGACAGGGCTCCCTTCTAAACTATGGCTACACCTTC
TRBV19	.	TRBJ1-3	.	CASRGAQPGNTIYF	TGTGCCAGTAGGGGAGCCCAGCCTGGAAACACCATATATTTT
TRBV3-1/TRBV3-2	few	TRBJ1-1	.	CASSLQDSRNTEAFF	TGTGCCAGCAGCCTTCAGGACAGCCGGAACACTGAAGCTTTCTTT
TRBV5-6	.	TRBJ1-2	.	CASSLFMEDGYTF	TGTGCCAGCAGCTTGTTTATGGAGGATGGCTACACCTTC
TRBV5-1	.	TRBJ2-3	TRBD2	CASSTGLVTSTDTQYF	TGCGCCAGCAGCACAGGACTAGTCACGAGCACAGATACGCAGTATTTT
TRBV18	.	TRBJ1-1	.	CASSAVGGTEAFF	TGTGCCAGCTCCGCCGTGGGGGGCACTGAAGCTTTCTTT
TRBV5-6	once	TRBJ2-7	.	CASSLAQGRWEQYF	TGTGCCAGCAGCTTGGCCCAGGGGAGATGGGAGCAGTACTTC
TRBV4-1	.	TRBJ2-7	TRBD2	CASSQVPSGYEQYF	TGCGCCAGCAGCCAAGTTCCTAGCGGGTACGAGCAGTACTTC
TRBV27	.	TRBJ2-2	TRBD1	CARDRDRGTGELFF	TGTGCCAGGGACAGGGACAGGGGAACCGGGGAGCTGTTTTTT
TRBV7-2	.	TRBJ1-5	.	CASSLMDTNNQPQHF	TGTGCCAGCAGCTTAATGGACACCAACAATCAGCCCCAGCATTTT
TRBV18	.	TRBJ2-5	.	CASSPTDEETQYF	TGTGCCAGCTCGCCTACAGATGAAGAGACCCAGTACTTC
TRBV7-9	.	TRBJ2-3	TRBD2	CASSLAGGLSDTQYF	TGTGCCAGCAGCCTAGCGGGAGGGCTGTCAGATACGCAGTATTTT
TRBV9	.	TRBJ2-5	.	CASSVGRGSGETQYF	TGTGCCAGCAGCGTAGGAAGGGGGAGTGGGGAGACCCAGTACTTC
TRBV2	.	TRBJ2-1	TRBD2	CASSEMGGGGNEQFF	TGTGCCAGCAGTGAAATGGGCGGGGGGGGCAATGAGCAGTTCTTC